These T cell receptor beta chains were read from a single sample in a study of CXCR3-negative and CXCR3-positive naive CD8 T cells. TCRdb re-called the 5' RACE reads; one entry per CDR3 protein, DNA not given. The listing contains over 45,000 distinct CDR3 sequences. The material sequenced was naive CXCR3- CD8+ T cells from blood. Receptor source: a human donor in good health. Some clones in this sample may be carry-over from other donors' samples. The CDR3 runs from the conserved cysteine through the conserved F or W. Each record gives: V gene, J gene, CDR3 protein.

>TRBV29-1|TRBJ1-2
CSVEEWTGEGGYTF
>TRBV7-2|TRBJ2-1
CASSLGAYSEQFF
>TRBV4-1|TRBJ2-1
CASSQDHLGQMGEQFF
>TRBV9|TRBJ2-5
CASSAWAGETQYF
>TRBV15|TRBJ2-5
CATSRRTSGVETQYF
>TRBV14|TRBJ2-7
CASSLTGNGGYEQYF
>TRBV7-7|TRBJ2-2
CASSSAGTVDGELFF
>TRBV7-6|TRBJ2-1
CASSQRGLVESYNEQFF
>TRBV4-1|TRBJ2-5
CASSPDRGLGETQYF
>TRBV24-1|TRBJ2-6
CATIGVRFSGANVLTF
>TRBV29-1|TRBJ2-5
CSVLDREETQYF
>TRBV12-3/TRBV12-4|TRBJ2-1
CASSFKAVPGNEQFF
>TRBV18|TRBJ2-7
CASSSVRGDEQYF
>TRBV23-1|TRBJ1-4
CASSQSCQVANEKLFF
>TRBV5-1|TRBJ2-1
CASSSLAGNNEQFF
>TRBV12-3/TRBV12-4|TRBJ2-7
CASSSGQGNPYEQYF
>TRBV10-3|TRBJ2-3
CATRPGRGTSTDTQYF
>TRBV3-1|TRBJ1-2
CASAGDRVFYTF
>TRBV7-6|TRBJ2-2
CASSPRRSTTNTGELFF
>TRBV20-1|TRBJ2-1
CSARDAQAERMSSYNEQFF
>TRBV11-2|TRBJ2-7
CASSFGSEQYF
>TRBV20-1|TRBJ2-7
CSAPTRVNYEQYF
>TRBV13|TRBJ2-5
CASSLDRGEETQYF
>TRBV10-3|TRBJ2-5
CAIGAVRDQETQYF
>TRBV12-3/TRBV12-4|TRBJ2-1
CASEAGVWYNEQFF
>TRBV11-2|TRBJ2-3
CASSLAPGSSDTQYF
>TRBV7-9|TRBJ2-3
CASRPGGLSTDTQYF
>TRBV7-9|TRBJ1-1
CASSLVATADGHTEAFF
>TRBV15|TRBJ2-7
CATSARDGYEQYF
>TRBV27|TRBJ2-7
CACSLSTGQGRYEQYF
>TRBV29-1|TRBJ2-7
CSVYVTAEQYF
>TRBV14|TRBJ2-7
CASSQAMALTQYF
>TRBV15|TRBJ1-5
CATGSWGVDQPQHF
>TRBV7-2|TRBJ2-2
CASSLSYAGGRTGELFF
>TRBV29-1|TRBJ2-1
CSVDGRSPGDYNEQFF
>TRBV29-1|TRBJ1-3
CSVVTGENTIYF
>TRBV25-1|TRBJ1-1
CATVGGRRNTEAFF
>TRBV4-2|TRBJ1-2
CASSPSKADGDYGYTF
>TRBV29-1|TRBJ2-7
CSVRGGYLIEQYF
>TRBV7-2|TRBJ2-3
CASSQQGQTSTDTQYF
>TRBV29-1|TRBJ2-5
CTGGGQETQYF
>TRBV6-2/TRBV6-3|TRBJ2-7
CASLTRLAPTSYEQYF
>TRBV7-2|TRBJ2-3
CASSLASAGVSTDTQYF
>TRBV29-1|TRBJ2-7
CSVEGYRDSIYEQYF
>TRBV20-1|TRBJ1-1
CSARAPGGGGEAFF
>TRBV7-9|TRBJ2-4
CASSSVQDLAKNIQYF
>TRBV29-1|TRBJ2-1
CSGPLGGVEGEQFF
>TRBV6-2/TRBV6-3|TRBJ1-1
CASIASGDTEAFF
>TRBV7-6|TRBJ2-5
CASSPGRGRQETQYF
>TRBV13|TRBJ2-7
CASSLVGPEQYF
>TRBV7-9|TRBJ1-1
CASPGNTEAFF
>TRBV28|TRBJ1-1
CASSFVANRGPTEAFF